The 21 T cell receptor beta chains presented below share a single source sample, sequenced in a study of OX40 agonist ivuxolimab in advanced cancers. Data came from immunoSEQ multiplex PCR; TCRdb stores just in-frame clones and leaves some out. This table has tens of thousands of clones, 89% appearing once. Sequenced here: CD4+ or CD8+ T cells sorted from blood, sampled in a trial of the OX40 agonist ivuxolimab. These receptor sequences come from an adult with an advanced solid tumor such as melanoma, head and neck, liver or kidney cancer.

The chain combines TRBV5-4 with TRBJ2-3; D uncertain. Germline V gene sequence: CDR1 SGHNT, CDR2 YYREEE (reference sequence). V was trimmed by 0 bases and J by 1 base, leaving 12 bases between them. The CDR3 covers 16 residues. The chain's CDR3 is CASSLALDTRTDTQYF. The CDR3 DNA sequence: TGTGCCAGCAGCTTGGCTCTAGACACCCGCACAGATACGCAGTATTTT. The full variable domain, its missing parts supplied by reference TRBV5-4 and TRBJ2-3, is ETGVTQSPTHLIKTRGQQVTLRCSSQSGHNTVSWYQQALGQGPQFIFQYYREEENGRGNFPPRFSGLQFPNYSSELNVNALELDDSALYLCASSLALDTRTDTQYFGPGTRLTVL.

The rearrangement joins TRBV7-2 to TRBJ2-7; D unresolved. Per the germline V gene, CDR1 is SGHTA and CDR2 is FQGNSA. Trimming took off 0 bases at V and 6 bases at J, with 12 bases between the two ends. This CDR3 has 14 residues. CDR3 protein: CASSLAAGSVEQYF. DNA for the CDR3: TGTGCCAGCAGCTTAGCAGCCGGTTCCGTCGAGCAGTACTTC.

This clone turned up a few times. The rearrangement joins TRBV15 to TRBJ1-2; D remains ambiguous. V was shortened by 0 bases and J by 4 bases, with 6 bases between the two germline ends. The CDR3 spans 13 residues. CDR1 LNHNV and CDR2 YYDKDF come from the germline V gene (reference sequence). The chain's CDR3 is CATSRDKGYGYTF. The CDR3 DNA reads TGTGCCACCAGCAGAGATAAAGGCTATGGCTACACCTTC.

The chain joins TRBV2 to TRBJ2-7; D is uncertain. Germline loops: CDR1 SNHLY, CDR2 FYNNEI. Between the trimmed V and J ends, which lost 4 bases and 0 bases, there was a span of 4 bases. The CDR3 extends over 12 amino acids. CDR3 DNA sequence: TGTGCCAGCAGTGTGGGCTCCTACGAGCAGTACTTC. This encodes CASSVGSYEQYF.

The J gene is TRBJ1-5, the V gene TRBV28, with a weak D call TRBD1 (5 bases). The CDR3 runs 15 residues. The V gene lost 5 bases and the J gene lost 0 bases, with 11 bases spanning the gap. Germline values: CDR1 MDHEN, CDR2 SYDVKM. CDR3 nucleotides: TGTGCCAGCAGTCCCGGGACGTATAGCAATCAGCCCCAGCATTTT. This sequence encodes CASSPGTYSNQPQHF.

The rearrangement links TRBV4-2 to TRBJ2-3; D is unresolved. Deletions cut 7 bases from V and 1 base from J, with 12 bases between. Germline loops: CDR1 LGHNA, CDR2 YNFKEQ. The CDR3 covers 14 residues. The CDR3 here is CASKVRPGTDTQYF. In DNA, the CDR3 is TGTGCCAGCAAGGTACGCCCCGGCACAGATACGCAGTATTTT.

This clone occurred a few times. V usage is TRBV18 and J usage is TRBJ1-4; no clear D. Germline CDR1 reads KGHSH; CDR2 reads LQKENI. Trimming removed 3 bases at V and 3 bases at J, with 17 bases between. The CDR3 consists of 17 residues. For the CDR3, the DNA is TGTGCCAGCTCACCCTCTACCTTGAGTATACCTAATGAAAAACTGTTTTTT. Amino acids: CASSPSTLSIPNEKLFF.

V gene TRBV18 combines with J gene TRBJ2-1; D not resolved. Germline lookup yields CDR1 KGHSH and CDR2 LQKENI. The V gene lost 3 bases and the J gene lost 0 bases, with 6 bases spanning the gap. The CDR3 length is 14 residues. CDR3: CASSPSRSYNEQFF. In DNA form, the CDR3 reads TGTGCCAGCTCACCGTCTCGCTCCTACAATGAGCAGTTCTTC.

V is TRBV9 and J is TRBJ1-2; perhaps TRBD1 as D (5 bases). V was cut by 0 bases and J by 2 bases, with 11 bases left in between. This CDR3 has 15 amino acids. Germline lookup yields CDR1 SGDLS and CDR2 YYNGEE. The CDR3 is CASSVVSRGNYGYTF. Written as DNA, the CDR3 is TGTGCCAGCAGCGTAGTAAGTCGGGGGAACTATGGCTACACCTTC.

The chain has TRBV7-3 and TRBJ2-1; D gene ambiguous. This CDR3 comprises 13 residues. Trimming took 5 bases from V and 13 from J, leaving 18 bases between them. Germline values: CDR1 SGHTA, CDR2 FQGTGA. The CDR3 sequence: CASSPSPDLYQFF. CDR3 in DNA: TGTGCCAGCAGCCCAAGTCCCGATTTATATCAGTTCTTC.

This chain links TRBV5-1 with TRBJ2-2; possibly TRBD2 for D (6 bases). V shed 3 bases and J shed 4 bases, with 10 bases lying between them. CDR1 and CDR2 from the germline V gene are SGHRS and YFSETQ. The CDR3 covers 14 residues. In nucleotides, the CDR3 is TGCGCCAGCAGCTCAACTAGCCGCACCGGGGAGCTGTTTTTT. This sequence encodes CASSSTSRTGELFF.

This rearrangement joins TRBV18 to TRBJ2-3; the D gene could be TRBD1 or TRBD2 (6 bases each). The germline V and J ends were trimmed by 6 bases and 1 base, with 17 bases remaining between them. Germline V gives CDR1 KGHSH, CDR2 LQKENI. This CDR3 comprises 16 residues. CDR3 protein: CASSSLGGFGTDTQYF. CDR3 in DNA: TGTGCCAGCTCCTCCCTGGGGGGCTTCGGCACAGATACGCAGTATTTT.

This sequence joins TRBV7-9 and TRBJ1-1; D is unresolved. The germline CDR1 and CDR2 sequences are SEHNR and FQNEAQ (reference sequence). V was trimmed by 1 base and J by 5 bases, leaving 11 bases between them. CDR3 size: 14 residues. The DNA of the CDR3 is TGTGCCAGCAGCTTAGTAGTTGGGGATACTGAAGCTTTCTTT. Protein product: CASSLVVGDTEAFF.

CDR3 loop: CASSAGNTGELFF. The CDR3 DNA is TGTGCCAGCAGTGCGGGGAACACCGGGGAGCTGTTTTTT. The rearrangement uses TRBV6-4 and TRBJ2-2, with D uncertain. CDR1 is MRHNA and CDR2 is SNTAGT in the germline V gene. The CDR3 runs to 13 residues. V lost 4 bases to trimming and J lost 1 base, with 4 bases between them.

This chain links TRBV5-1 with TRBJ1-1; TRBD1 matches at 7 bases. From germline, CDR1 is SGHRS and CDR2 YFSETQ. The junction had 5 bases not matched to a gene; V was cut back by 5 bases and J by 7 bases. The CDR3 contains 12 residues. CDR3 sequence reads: CASRGDRVEAFF. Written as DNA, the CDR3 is TGCGCCAGCAGAGGAGACAGGGTTGAAGCTTTCTTT.

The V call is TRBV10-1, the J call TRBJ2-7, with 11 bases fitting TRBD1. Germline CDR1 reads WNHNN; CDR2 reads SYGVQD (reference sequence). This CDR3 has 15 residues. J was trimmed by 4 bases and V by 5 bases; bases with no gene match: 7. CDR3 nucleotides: TGCGCCAGCAGTACAGGACAGGGGGCGGCATACGAGCAGTACTTC. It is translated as CASSTGQGAAYEQYF.

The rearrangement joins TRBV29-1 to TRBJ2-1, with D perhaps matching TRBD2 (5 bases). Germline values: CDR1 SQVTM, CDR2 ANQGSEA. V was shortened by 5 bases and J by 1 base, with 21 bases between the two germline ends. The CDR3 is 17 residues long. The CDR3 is CSVKPGGHPDSYNEQFF. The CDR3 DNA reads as TGCAGCGTTAAACCGGGCGGGCATCCAGATTCCTACAATGAGCAGTTCTTC.

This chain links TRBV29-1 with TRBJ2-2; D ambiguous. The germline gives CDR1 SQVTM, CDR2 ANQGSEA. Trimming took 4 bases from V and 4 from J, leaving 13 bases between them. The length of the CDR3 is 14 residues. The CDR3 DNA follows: TGCAGCGTTGTTGGGTCGACTTTCACCGGGGAGCTGTTTTTT. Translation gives CSVVGSTFTGELFF.

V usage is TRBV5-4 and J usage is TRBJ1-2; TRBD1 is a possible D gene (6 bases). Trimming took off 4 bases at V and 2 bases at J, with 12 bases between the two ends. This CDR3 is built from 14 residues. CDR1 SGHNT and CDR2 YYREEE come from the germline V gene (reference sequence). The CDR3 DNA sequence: TGTGCCAGCAGCGCTGGACAGACGAACTATGGCTACACCTTC. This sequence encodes CASSAGQTNYGYTF.

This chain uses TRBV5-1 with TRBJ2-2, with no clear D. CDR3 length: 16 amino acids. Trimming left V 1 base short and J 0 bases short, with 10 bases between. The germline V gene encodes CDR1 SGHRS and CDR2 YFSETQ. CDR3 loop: CASSLNPPSNTGELFF. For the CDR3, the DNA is TGCGCCAGCAGCTTGAACCCCCCGTCGAACACCGGGGAGCTGTTTTTT. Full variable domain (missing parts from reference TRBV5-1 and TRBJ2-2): KAGVTQTPRYLIKTRGQQVTLSCSPISGHRSVSWYQQTPGQGLQFLFEYFSETQRNKGNFPGRFSGRQFSNSRSEMNVSTLELGDSALYLCASSLNPPSNTGELFFGEGSRLTVL.

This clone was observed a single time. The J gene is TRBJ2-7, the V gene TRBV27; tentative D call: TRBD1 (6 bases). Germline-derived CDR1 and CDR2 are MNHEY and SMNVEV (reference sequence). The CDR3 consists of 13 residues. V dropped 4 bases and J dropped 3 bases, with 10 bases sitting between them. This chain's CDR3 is CASSYETGYEQYF. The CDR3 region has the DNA TGTGCCAGCAGTTACGAGACAGGCTACGAGCAGTACTTC.